These 32 T cell receptor beta chains share one sample of origin, sequenced in a study of T-cell reconstitution after alpha-beta-depleted transplantation in children. During its preparation, the TCRbeta library received unique molecular identifiers. Each CDR3 protein is one row after TCRdb ran MiXCR on the PCR reads. The table includes approximately 190,000 distinct CDR3 sequences, 8.4% detected once. Sequenced material: PBMCs, mostly from graft donor cells, taken 360 days after TCRalphabeta/CD19-depleted stem cell transplant. The receptor set was obtained from a male patient aged 2 to 9 who had a stem cell transplant for acute myeloid leukemia, so the T cells may come from the graft donor.

This clonotype was observed many times. This chain uses TRBV11-2 with TRBJ1-2; weak D call: TRBD1 (6 bases). The V and J ends lost 6 bases and 4 bases respectively, with 9 bases between them. The germline gives CDR1 SGHAT, CDR2 FQNNGV. The CDR3 has 12 amino acids. The CDR3 reads CASRRGSYGYTF. DNA for the CDR3: TGTGCCAGCAGGAGGGGGAGCTATGGCTACACCTTC.

This clonotype was detected ten times or more. The genes are TRBV27 and TRBJ1-5, with 8 bases matching TRBD1. After removal of 5 bases from V and 4 bases from J, the junction contained 10 bases not matched to a gene. CDR1 and CDR2 from the germline V gene are MNHEY and SMNVEV (reference sequence). This CDR3 has 16 residues. The CDR3 DNA reads TGTGCCAGCAGTGCCCTGTCAGGGGGCCGGAATCAGCCCCAGCATTTT. This gives the protein CASSALSGGRNQPQHF.

This clonotype has just a few counts. The junction departs from the called germline gene at one end, perhaps through a read error. This chain links TRBV15 with TRBJ2-5; 7 bases are a match to TRBD1. The CDR3 consists of 13 residues. From germline, CDR1 is LNHNV and CDR2 YYDKDF (reference sequence). The CDR3 sequence: CATSGTARDPVLF. In DNA form, the CDR3 reads TGTGCCACTTCCGGGACAGCCAGAGACCCAGTACTTTTC.

This chain connects TRBV18 to TRBJ2-1; 12 bases are shared with TRBD2. This CDR3 has 17 amino acids. V lost 4 bases to trimming and J lost 4 bases; unmatched junction nucleotides: 8. In germline, CDR1 is KGHSH, CDR2 LQKENI. The CDR3 loop reads CASSLLAGGPSYNEQFF. The CDR3, as DNA: TGTGCCAGCTCACTCCTAGCGGGGGGGCCTTCATACAATGAGCAGTTCTTC.

The V gene is TRBV4-2, the J gene TRBJ1-2; D not certain. CDR3 length equals 12 residues. Germline CDR1 is LGHNA and CDR2 is YNFKEQ. With 4 bases removed from V and 7 bases from J, the gap between germline ends came to 10 bases. The CDR3 is CASSPGPLGYTF. DNA for the CDR3: TGTGCCAGCAGCCCCGGGCCCCTTGGCTACACCTTC.

This clonotype was observed a handful of times. The chain joins TRBV15 to TRBJ2-3; 12 nucleotides agree with TRBD2. Germline CDR1 reads LNHNV; CDR2 reads YYDKDF (reference sequence). CDR3 length equals 16 residues. V gave up 0 bases and J gave up 3 bases; unmatched junction bases: 1. The CDR3 spells CATSRDGLAGTDTQYF. The CDR3 bases are TGTGCCACCAGCAGAGATGGACTAGCGGGGACAGATACGCAGTATTTT.

The V gene is TRBV5-1, the J gene TRBJ2-1; D unclear. Germline CDR1 SGHRS, CDR2 YFSETQ. With 3 bases removed from V and 5 bases from J, the gap between germline ends came to 6 bases. This CDR3 has 12 amino acids. CDR3 DNA: TGCGCCAGCAGCTCCACCAACAATGAGCAGTTCTTC. Encoded protein: CASSSTNNEQFF.

Notes on this clonotype: It may be a read error: a sequence one base away is much more abundant. The chain carries TRBV5-1 and TRBJ1-5; D is ambiguous. Trimming removed 1 base at V and 9 bases at J, with 8 bases between. In germline, CDR1 is SGHRS, CDR2 YFSETQ. The length of the CDR3 is 12 residues. The CDR3 sequence is CASSLTGRPQHF. The DNA of the CDR3 is TGCGCCAGCAGCTTGACGGGTCGGCCCCAGCATTTT.

This clonotype was recorded at least ten times. This chain uses TRBV15 with TRBJ1-5; D is ambiguous. Between the trimmed V and J ends, which lost 0 bases and 7 bases, there was a span of 4 bases. This CDR3 is built from 12 residues. Germline CDR1 is LNHNV and CDR2 is YYDKDF (reference sequence). CDR3 protein: CATSRDWQPQHF. CDR3 sequence (DNA): TGTGCCACCAGCAGAGATTGGCAGCCCCAGCATTTT. Drawing the rest from reference TRBV15 and TRBJ1-5, the complete variable domain is DAMVIQNPRYQVTQFGKPVTLSCSQTLNHNVMYWYQQKSSQAPKLLFHYYDKDFNNEADTPDNFQSRRPNTSFCFLDIRSPGLGDTAMYLCATSRDWQPQHFGDGTRLSIL.

CDR3 in DNA: TGCAGTGCTAGAGTAAGCGGGAGTACGTACGAGCAGTACTTC. Protein: CSARVSGSTYEQYF. The V gene is TRBV20-1, the J gene TRBJ2-7, with 8 bases identical to TRBD2. This CDR3 has 14 residues. V shed 1 base and J 4 bases; nucleotides not matched to a gene: 6. The V gene's germline CDR1 is DFQATT and CDR2 SNEGSKA (reference sequence).

This clonotype was seen only a few times. The rearrangement joins TRBV20-1 to TRBJ2-5; D uncertain. The CDR3 totals 13 residues. Germline CDR1 and CDR2: DFQATT and SNEGSKA (reference sequence). Trimming took off 1 base at V and 3 bases at J, with 9 bases between the two ends. Written as DNA, the CDR3 is TGCAGTGCTAGAGGTAGAATGGAAGAGACCCAGTACTTC. This gives the protein CSARGRMEETQYF.

The chain carries TRBV10-3 and TRBJ1-1, with D possibly TRBD1 on 6 matching bases. The V gene lost 5 bases and the J gene lost 0 bases, with 10 bases spanning the gap. Germline V lookup: CDR1 ENHRY, CDR2 SYGVKD. The CDR3 extends over 14 amino acids. In DNA, the CDR3 is TGTGCCATCAGTAATGACAGGTTGAACACTGAAGCTTTCTTT. Its translation: CAISNDRLNTEAFF.

This clonotype was found many times. The CDR3 sequence is CASSFLASGPYEQYF. CDR3 bases: TGTGCCAGCAGTTTCTTGGCTAGCGGGCCCTACGAGCAGTACTTC. The chain is built from TRBV12-3 or TRBV12-4 and TRBJ2-7; 8 positions match TRBD2. CDR3 length equals 15 residues. V gave up 3 bases and J gave up 2 bases; unmatched junction bases: 6.

This clonotype came up many times. The chain links TRBV20-1 to TRBJ2-5; D is unresolved. Between the trimmed V and J ends, which lost 5 bases and 0 bases, there was a span of 19 bases. The germline CDR1 and CDR2 sequences are DFQATT and SNEGSKA (reference sequence). The length of the CDR3 is 16 residues. Here the CDR3 DNA reads TGCAGTGCTCCTTTCTATGGCAGGTCGTACCAAGAGACCCAGTACTTC. It is translated as CSAPFYGRSYQETQYF.

The table lists this clonotype with many counts. The chain couples TRBV10-3 to TRBJ2-7, with a weak D call TRBD2 (5 bases). The CDR3 is 14 amino acids. Trimming pared 3 bases from V and 6 bases from J, leaving 15 bases between. CDR1 and CDR2 (germline): ENHRY, SYGVKD. The CDR3 bases are TGTGCCATCAGTGAACGGAGGACCAGCAGCGAGCAGTACTTC. This translates into CAISERRTSSEQYF.

This clonotype was counted only a few times. The V call is TRBV6-1, the J call TRBJ2-5, with a tentative D call TRBD1 (6 bases). This CDR3 region has 15 residues. Germline V gene sequence: CDR1 MNHNS, CDR2 SASEGT. Trimming took 6 bases from V and 0 from J, leaving 14 bases between them. The CDR3 protein is CASRASRGHQETQYF. DNA of the CDR3: TGTGCCAGCAGGGCAAGCAGGGGCCACCAAGAGACCCAGTACTTC.

The rearrangement uses TRBV12-3 or TRBV12-4 and TRBJ1-2; D is perhaps TRBD1 (5 bases). This CDR3 has 15 residues. Trimming stripped 6 bases from V and 5 bases from J, with 19 bases between. This chain's CDR3 is CASSYSGLTKYGYTF. CDR3 nucleotide sequence: TGTGCCAGCAGCTACTCGGGACTCACAAAGTATGGCTACACCTTC.

This clonotype was counted many times. The J gene is TRBJ2-1, the V gene TRBV29-1; D ambiguous. The CDR3 loop spans 13 amino acids. Per the germline V gene, CDR1 is SQVTM and CDR2 is ANQGSEA. Between the trimmed V and J ends, which lost 2 bases and 3 bases, there was a span of 8 bases. CDR3 region: CSVERTLYNEQFF. Written as DNA, the CDR3 is TGCAGCGTTGAACGGACGCTCTACAATGAGCAGTTCTTC.

This chain links TRBV10-3 with TRBJ1-6; D perhaps matches TRBD1 (5 bases). CDR1 and CDR2 (germline): ENHRY, SYGVKD. The V gene lost 6 bases and the J gene lost 4 bases, with 7 bases spanning the gap. This CDR3 is built from 13 residues. DNA for the CDR3: TGTGCCATCAGCGAGGGGTATAATTCACCCCTCCACTTT. This encodes CAISEGYNSPLHF.

The table lists this clonotype with many counts. The rearrangement joins TRBV12-3 or TRBV12-4 to TRBJ1-6, with D hard to call. Trimming took 6 bases from V and 9 from J, leaving 15 bases between them. This CDR3 region has 14 residues. As DNA, the CDR3 is TGTGCCAGCAGCCGGGGAGACGCGAGTTCACCCCTCCACTTT. Translated, it gives CASSRGDASSPLHF.

This clonotype was detected many times. J is TRBJ2-1 and V is TRBV24-1; D possibly uses TRBD1 or TRBD2 (6 bases each). V shed 7 bases and J shed 13 bases, with 16 bases lying between them. The germline V gene has CDR1 KGHDR and CDR2 SFDVKD. The CDR3 covers 12 residues. The CDR3 here is CATRDSRGLQFF. CDR3 sequence (DNA): TGTGCCACCAGGGACTCCCGGGGGCTACAGTTCTTC.

This chain links TRBV7-2 with TRBJ2-5; D remains unclear. Deletions cut 2 bases from V and 2 bases from J, with 9 bases between. Per the germline V gene, CDR1 is SGHTA and CDR2 is FQGNSA. The CDR3 covers 14 residues. CDR3 protein: CASSLRIPQETQYF. The CDR3 DNA sequence: TGTGCCAGCAGCTTACGGATACCGCAAGAGACCCAGTACTTC.

This clonotype appeared many times. The rearrangement links TRBV5-1 to TRBJ2-7; possible D gene TRBD1, 6 bases. The ends were cut back, 1 base at V and 7 bases at J, with 15 bases in the middle. The CDR3 has 14 residues. Germline loops: CDR1 SGHRS, CDR2 YFSETQ. The CDR3 here is CASSLTGYQEEQYV. The CDR3 bases are TGCGCCAGCAGCTTGACAGGGTATCAAGAGGAGCAGTACGTC.

This rearrangement joins TRBV6-1 to TRBJ2-2; D is tentatively TRBD1 or TRBD2 (5 bases each). CDR1 is MNHNS and CDR2 is SASEGT in the germline V gene. The CDR3 length is 18 residues. The V gene lost 7 bases and the J gene lost 0 bases, with 21 bases spanning the gap. For the CDR3, the DNA is TGTGCCAGCATCGCCATAAACCGGGACCGCGCGAACACCGGGGAGCTGTTTTTT. Its protein product is CASIAINRDRANTGELFF.

This clonotype was counted ten times or more. The V gene is TRBV20-1, the J gene TRBJ2-3, with 9 bases that match TRBD1. The germline V gene encodes CDR1 DFQATT and CDR2 SNEGSKA (reference sequence). V shed 5 bases, J shed 6 bases, and the junction held 9 bases outside the gene matches. The CDR3 consists of 14 residues. The CDR3 sequence is CSAGPDRGDDTQYF. In nucleotides, the CDR3 is TGCAGTGCTGGACCGGACAGGGGAGACGATACGCAGTATTTT.

V gene TRBV3-1 combines with J gene TRBJ2-7; TRBD2 is a possible D gene (6 bases). Germline V gene data show CDR1 as LGHDT and CDR2 as YNNKEL (reference sequence). Trimming removed 5 bases at V and 4 bases at J, with 12 bases between. CDR3 length: 13 residues. CDR3 sequence (DNA): TGTGCCAGCAGCACTGGAGGGTCATACGAGCAGTACGTC. The encoded protein is CASSTGGSYEQYV.

This chain uses TRBV5-6 with TRBJ2-3; 12 positions agree with TRBD2. Unmatched junction bases numbered 10, after V lost 0 bases and J lost 8 bases. CDR1 and CDR2 from the germline V gene are SGHDT and YYEEEE. CDR3 length: 17 residues. CDR3 in DNA: TGTGCCAGCAGCTTGGCCGGCGCTAGCGGGGGGGCACGTACGCAGTATTTT. Protein product: CASSLAGASGGARTQYF.

This clonotype was detected only a few times. The rearrangement joins TRBV12-3 or TRBV12-4 to TRBJ2-7, with 10 bases lining up with TRBD1. The trim removed 3 bases at V and 6 bases at J, leaving 8 bases unmatched. The CDR3 runs to 15 residues. Written as DNA, the CDR3 is TGTGCCAGCAGTTTCGGGGACAGGGGAAACGGCGAGCAGTACGTC. It encodes CASSFGDRGNGEQYV.

This clonotype was seen many times. The gene calls are TRBV10-3 and TRBJ2-7; no reliable D call. The germline V gene encodes CDR1 ENHRY and CDR2 SYGVKD. CDR3 size: 13 residues. The V and J ends lost 0 bases and 4 bases respectively, with 7 bases between them. The CDR3, as DNA: TGTGCCATCAGTGAGTCGTATAGATACGAGCAGTACGTC. Its protein product is CAISESYRYEQYV.

The chain uses TRBV2 and TRBJ2-1; maybe TRBD1 (5 bases). The CDR3 extends over 14 amino acids. The V end was cut by 7 bases, the J end by 7 bases, with 17 bases between. Germline V gene lookup returns CDR1 SNHLY and CDR2 FYNNEI. This CDR3 reads CASNYRQIENEQFF. The CDR3 coding sequence is TGTGCCAGCAACTACCGACAGATAGAAAATGAGCAGTTCTTC.

V and J are TRBV24-1 and TRBJ2-3, with D uncertain. The CDR3 length is 13 residues. Trimming removed 4 bases at V and 2 bases at J, with 6 bases between. Germline assignment: CDR1 KGHDR and CDR2 SFDVKD. The DNA for the CDR3 is TGTGCCACCAGTGAGGTCAACACAGATACGCAGTATTTT. This gives the protein CATSEVNTDTQYF.

The sample holds a few counts of this clonotype. The genes are TRBV4-3 and TRBJ2-5, with 11 bases fitting TRBD2. With 1 base clipped from V and 4 bases from J, the junction kept 2 bases outside the gene matches. CDR1 is LGHNA and CDR2 is YSLEER in the germline V gene. The CDR3 runs 15 residues. The CDR3 region has the DNA TGCGCCAGCAGCCAAGGGCTAGCGGGAGGAGAGACCCAGTACTTC. This gives the protein CASSQGLAGGETQYF.